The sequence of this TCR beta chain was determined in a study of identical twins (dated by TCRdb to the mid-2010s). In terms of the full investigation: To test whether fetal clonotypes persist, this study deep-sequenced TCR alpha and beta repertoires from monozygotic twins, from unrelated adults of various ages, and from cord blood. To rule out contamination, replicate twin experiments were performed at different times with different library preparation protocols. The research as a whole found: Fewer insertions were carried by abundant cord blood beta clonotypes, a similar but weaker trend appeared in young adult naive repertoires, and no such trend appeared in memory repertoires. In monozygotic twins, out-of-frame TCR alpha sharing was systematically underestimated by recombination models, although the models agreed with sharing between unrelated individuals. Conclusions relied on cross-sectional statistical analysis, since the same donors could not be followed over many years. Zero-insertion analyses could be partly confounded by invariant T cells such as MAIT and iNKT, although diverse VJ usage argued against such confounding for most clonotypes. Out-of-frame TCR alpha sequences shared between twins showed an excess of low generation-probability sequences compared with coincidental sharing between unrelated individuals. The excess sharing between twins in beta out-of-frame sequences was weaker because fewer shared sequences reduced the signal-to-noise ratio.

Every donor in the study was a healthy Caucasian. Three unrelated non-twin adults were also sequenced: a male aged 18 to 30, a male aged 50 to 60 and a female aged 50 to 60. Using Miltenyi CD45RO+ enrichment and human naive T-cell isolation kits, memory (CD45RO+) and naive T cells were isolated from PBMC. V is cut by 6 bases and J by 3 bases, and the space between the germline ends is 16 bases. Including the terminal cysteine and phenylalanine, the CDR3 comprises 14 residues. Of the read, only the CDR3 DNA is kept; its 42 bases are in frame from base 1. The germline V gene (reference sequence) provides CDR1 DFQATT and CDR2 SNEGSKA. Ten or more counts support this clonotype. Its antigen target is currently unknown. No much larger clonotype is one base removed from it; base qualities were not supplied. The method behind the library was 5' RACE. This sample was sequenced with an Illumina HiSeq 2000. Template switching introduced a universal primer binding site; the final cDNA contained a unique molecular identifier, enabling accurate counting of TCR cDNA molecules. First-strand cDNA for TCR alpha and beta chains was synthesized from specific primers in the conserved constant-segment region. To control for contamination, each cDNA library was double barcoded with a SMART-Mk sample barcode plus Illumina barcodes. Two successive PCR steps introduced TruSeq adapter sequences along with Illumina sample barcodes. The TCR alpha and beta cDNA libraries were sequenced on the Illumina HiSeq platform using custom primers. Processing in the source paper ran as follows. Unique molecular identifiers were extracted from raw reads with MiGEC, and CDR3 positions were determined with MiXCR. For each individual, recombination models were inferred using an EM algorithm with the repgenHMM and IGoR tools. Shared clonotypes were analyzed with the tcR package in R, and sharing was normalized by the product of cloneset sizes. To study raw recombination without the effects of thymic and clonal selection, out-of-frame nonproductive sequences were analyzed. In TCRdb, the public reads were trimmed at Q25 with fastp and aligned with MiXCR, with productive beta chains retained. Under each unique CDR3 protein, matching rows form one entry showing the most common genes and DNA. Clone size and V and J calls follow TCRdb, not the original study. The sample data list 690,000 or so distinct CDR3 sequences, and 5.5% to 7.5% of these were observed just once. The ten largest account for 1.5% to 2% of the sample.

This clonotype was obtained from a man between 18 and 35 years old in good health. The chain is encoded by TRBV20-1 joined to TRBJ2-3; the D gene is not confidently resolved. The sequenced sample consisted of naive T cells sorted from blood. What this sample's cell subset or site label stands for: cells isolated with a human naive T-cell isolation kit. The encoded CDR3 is CSARHHFTTDTQYF. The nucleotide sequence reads TGCAGTGCAAGACATCATTTTACGACAGATACGCAGTATTTT.